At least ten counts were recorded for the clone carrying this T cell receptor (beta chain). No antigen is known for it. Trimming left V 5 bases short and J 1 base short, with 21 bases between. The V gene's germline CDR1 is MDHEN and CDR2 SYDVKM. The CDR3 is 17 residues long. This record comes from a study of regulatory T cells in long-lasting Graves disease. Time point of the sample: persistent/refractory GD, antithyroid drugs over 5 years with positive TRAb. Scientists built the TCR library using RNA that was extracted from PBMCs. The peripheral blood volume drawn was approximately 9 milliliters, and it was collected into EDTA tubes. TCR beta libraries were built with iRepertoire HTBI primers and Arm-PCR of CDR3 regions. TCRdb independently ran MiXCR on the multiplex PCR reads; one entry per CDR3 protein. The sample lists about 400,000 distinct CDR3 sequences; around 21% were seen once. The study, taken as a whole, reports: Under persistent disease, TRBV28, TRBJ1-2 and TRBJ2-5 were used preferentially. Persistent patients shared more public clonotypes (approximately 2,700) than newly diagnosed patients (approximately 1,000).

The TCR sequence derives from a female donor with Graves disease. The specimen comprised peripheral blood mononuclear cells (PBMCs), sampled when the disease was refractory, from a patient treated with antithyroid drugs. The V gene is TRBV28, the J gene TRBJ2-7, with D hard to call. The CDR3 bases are TGTGCCAGCAGTCTGTATGGCCTTGTAGCTGATTCCTACGAGCAGTACTTC. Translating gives CASSLYGLVADSYEQYF.